A selection of T cell receptor beta chains follows, all from one sample in a study of immune evolution from preneoplasia to lung adenocarcinoma. Only in-frame clones appear in the TCRdb table, and some are missing; sequencing was by immunoSEQ multiplex PCR. The sample lists thousands of clones, about 84% occurring once. The sample was FFPE adjacent normal lung tissue. The source is a person between 70 and 80 years old with lung adenocarcinoma. CDR3s include the opening cysteine and the closing phenylalanine or tryptophan. The D gene is left open where the match is weak. Clone size is given for some rows only: seen once, a few or many times, or a class if the clone is expanded.

cdr3_nt cdr3_aa d_call j_call v_call clone_size
TGCGCCAGCAGCTTGGCTGGGACAGGGACGAGTAGCTATGGCTACACCTTC CASSLAGTGTSSYGYTF TRBD1 TRBJ1-2 TRBV5-1 .
TGTGCCAGCTCATCTAACCCGGGACAGGGTTTTTCCTACGAGCAGTACTTC CASSSNPGQGFSYEQYF TRBD1 TRBJ2-7 TRBV18 .
TGTGCCAGCTTAACCGGGACAGTGAACACTGAAGCTTTCTTT CASLTGTVNTEAFF TRBD1 TRBJ1-1 TRBV7-9 .
TGCAGTGTGGAACTACGCGACGAGCAGTACTTC CSVELRDEQYF . TRBJ2-7 TRBV20-1 .
TGTGCCAGCAGTTTGAGGGGCCCCCTGCCCTATGGCTACACCTTC CASSLRGPLPYGYTF . TRBJ1-2 TRBV27 once
TGTGCCAGCACCAGGAGGGGGGATCACCAAGAGACCCAGTACTTC CASTRRGDHQETQYF . TRBJ2-5 TRBV28 .
TGTGCCAGTAGTATATGGGCAGGCTATGGCTACACCTTC CASSIWAGYGYTF . TRBJ1-2 TRBV19 .
TGCGCCAGCAGCTTGGAGCGGTTGAACACCGGGGAGCTGTTTTTT CASSLERLNTGELFF . TRBJ2-2 TRBV5-1 .
TGTGCCAGCAGAGGCTACACCTTC CASRGYTF . TRBJ1-2 TRBV2 .
TGTGCCAGCACTAATAGCCCGCCCGGGGAGACCCAGTACTTC CASTNSPPGETQYF . TRBJ2-5 TRBV6-6 .
TGCGCCAGCAGCTCCTCTCGAACGGGCACAGATACGCAGTATTTT CASSSSRTGTDTQYF . TRBJ2-3 TRBV4-3 .
TGCAGCGTTCCCGGGACAGGGGCCTACGAGCAGTACTTC CSVPGTGAYEQYF TRBD1 TRBJ2-7 TRBV29-1 .
TGTGCCAGCACCTCTTCCCAGGGTACTAATCAGCCCCAGCATTTT CASTSSQGTNQPQHF . TRBJ1-5 TRBV6-5 .
TGCGCCAGCAGCTTGGGGTCAGGGCGCGGTAATGAAAAACTGTTTTTT CASSLGSGRGNEKLFF . TRBJ1-4 TRBV5-1 .
TGTGCCAGCAGCCTACTAGCGTCCTACAATGAGCAGTTCTTC CASSLLASYNEQFF TRBD2 TRBJ2-1 TRBV11-1 once
TGTGCCTGGAGCGGTGGAGAGACAGGCGTGAACACTGAAGCTTTCTTT CAWSGGETGVNTEAFF . TRBJ1-1 TRBV30 few